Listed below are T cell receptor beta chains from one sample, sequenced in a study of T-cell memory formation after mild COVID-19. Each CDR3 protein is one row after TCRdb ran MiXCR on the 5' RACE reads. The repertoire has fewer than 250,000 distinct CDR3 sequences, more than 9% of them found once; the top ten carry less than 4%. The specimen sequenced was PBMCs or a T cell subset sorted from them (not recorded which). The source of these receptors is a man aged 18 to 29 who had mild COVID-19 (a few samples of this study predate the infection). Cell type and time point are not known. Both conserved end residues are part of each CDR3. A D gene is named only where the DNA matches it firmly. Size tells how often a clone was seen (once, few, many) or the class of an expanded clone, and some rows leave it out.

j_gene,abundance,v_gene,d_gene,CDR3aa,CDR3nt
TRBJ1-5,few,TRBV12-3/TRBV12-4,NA,CASSQAGEGQPQHF,TGTGCCAGCAGCCAGGCGGGGGAGGGACAGCCCCAGCATTTT
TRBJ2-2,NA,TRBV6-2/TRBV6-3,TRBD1,CASKEGGAGTGELFF,TGTGCCAGCAAGGAAGGGGGCGCCGGCACCGGGGAGCTGTTTTTT
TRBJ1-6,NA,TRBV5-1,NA,CASSLSATYNSPLHF,TGCGCCAGCAGCTTGTCTGCAACCTATAATTCACCCCTCCACTTT
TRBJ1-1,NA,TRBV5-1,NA,CASSLGALGSTEAFF,TGCGCCAGCAGCTTGGGCGCGCTGGGGAGTACTGAAGCTTTCTTT
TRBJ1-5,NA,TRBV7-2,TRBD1,CASSLGTGASNQPQHF,TGTGCCAGCAGCTTAGGGACAGGGGCCTCCAATCAGCCCCAGCATTTT
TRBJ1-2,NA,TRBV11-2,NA,CASRTLQGTGYTF,TGTGCCAGCAGGACCTTACAGGGAACTGGCTACACCTTC
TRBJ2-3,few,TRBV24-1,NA,CATGRSSTDTQYF,TGTGCCACCGGGCGGTCTAGCACAGATACGCAGTATTTT
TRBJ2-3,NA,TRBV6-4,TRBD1,CASSRGLADTQYF,TGTGCCAGCAGTAGGGGGCTTGCAGATACGCAGTATTTT
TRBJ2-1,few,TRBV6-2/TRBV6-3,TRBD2,CASSYRLAGNNEQFF,TGTGCCAGCAGTTATAGGCTAGCGGGGAACAATGAGCAGTTCTTC
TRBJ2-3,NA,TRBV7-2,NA,CASSLMPGAGDTQYF,TGTGCCAGCAGCTTGATGCCGGGGGCCGGGGATACGCAGTATTTT
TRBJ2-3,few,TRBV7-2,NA,CASRSRVGGGTDTQYF,TGTGCCAGCAGGTCCCGGGTGGGAGGAGGCACAGATACGCAGTATTTT
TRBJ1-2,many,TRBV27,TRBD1,CASRTGTGFGYTF,TGTGCCAGCAGGACCGGGACAGGGTTTGGCTACACCTTC
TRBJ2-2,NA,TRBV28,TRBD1,CASRDSSTGELFF,TGTGCCAGTAGGGACAGCAGCACCGGGGAGCTGTTTTTT
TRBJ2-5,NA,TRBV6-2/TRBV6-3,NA,CAVKVGNSGETQYF,TGTGCCGTAAAGGTGGGGAACAGCGGGGAGACCCAGTACTTC
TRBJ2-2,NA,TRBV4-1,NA,CASSPLRGPNTGELFF,TGCGCCAGCAGCCCCCTCCGAGGGCCCAACACCGGGGAGCTGTTTTTT
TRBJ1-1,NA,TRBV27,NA,CASSWGQGGAEAFF,TGTGCCAGCAGTTGGGGGCAGGGAGGGGCTGAAGCTTTCTTT
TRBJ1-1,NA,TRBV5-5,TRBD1,CASSLTGTGSFEAFF,TGTGCCAGCAGCTTAACCGGGACAGGTAGCTTTGAAGCTTTCTTT
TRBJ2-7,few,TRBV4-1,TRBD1,CASSRPGQSYEQYF,TGCGCCAGCAGCCGACCGGGACAGAGTTACGAGCAGTACTTC
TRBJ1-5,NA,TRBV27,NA,CASSLFGGAHQPQHF,TGTGCCAGCAGTTTATTCGGCGGAGCACATCAGCCCCAGCATTTT
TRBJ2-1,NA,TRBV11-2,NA,CASSPGTGEQFF,TGTGCCAGCAGCCCGGGGACTGGCGAGCAGTTCTTC
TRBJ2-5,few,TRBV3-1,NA,CASSLLGRGAETQYF,TGTGCCAGCAGCCTCCTGGGTAGGGGTGCAGAGACCCAGTACTTC
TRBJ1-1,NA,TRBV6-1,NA,CASMYGVPAFF,TGTGCCAGCATGTACGGGGTCCCAGCTTTCTTT
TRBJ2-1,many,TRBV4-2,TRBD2,CASSQDWRGGSYNEQFF,TGTGCCAGCAGCCAAGACTGGCGGGGGGGCTCCTACAATGAGCAGTTCTTC
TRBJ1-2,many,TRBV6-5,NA,CASSPRGFGLGSGYTF,TGTGCCAGCAGCCCCAGGGGCTTCGGATTGGGTTCTGGCTACACCTTC
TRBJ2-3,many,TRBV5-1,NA,CASSLVGEDTQYF,TGCGCCAGCAGCTTGGTAGGGGAGGATACGCAGTATTTT
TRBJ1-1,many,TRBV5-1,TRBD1,CASSLEGQGYEEAFF,TGCGCCAGCAGCTTGGAGGGACAGGGGTATGAGGAAGCTTTCTTT
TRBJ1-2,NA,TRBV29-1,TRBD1,CSAPGQGADYGYTF,TGCAGCGCGCCGGGACAGGGGGCTGACTATGGCTACACCTTC
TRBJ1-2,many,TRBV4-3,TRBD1,CASSHSTGDYGYTF,TGCGCCAGCAGCCACTCGACAGGGGACTATGGCTACACCTTC
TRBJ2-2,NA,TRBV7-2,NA,CASSLHGAGELFF,TGTGCCAGCAGCCTCCACGGGGCCGGGGAGCTGTTTTTT
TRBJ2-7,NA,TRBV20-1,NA,CSARDPAGGYYEQYF,TGCAGTGCTAGAGATCCAGCCGGGGGCTACTACGAGCAGTACTTC
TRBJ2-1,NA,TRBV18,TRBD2,CASSPIAGQSEQFF,TGTGCCAGCTCACCCATAGCGGGGCAGAGTGAGCAGTTCTTC
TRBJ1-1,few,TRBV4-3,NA,CASSQETGRTEAFF,TGCGCCAGCAGCCAGGAGACGGGGAGAACTGAAGCTTTCTTT
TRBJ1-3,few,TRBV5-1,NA,CASRDGFSGNTIYF,TGCGCCAGCAGGGACGGTTTCTCTGGAAACACCATATATTTT
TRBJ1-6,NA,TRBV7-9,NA,CASSLEGRSPLHF,TGTGCCAGCAGCTTAGAGGGTAGATCACCCCTCCACTTT
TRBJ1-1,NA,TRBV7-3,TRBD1,CASSSTGPNTEAFF,TGTGCCAGCAGCTCGACAGGGCCCAACACTGAAGCTTTCTTT
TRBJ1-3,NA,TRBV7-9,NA,CASSLARGHSGNTIYF,TGTGCCAGCAGCTTAGCGCGGGGACACTCTGGAAACACCATATATTTT
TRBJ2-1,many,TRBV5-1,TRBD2,CATCPNSGTEQFF,TGCGCCACCTGCCCCAATAGCGGGACCGAGCAGTTCTTC
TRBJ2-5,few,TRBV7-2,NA,CASSRGGAEETQYF,TGTGCCAGCAGCAGGGGGGGGGCCGAAGAGACCCAGTACTTC
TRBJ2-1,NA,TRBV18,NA,CASSPGASYVGFF,TGTGCCAGCTCACCCGGGGCTTCCTACGTGGGGTTCTTC
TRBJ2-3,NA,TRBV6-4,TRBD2,CASSRTSGGVTDTQYF,TGTGCCAGCAGTCGGACTAGCGGGGGGGTGACAGATACGCAGTATTTT
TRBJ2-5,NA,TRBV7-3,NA,CASSLEVQETQYF,TGTGCCAGCAGCCTGGAGGTTCAAGAGACCCAGTACTTC
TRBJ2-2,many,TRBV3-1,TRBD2,CASSQGLAGATGELFF,TGTGCCAGCAGCCAAGGTCTAGCGGGAGCAACCGGGGAGCTGTTTTTT
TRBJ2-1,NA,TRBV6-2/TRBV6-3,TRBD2,CASSPSGGARGEQFF,TGTGCCAGCAGTCCCTCCGGGGGGGCAAGGGGGGAGCAGTTCTTC
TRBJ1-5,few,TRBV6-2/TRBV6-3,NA,CASQEGGRRNQPQHF,TGTGCCAGCCAAGAGGGGGGCCGGCGCAATCAGCCCCAGCATTTT
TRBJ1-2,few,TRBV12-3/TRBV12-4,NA,CASSRKGHGGYTF,TGTGCCAGCAGCAGGAAAGGACATGGTGGCTACACCTTC